Shown below are 3 T cell receptor beta chains from a single sample sequenced in a study of blood T cell repertoires in COVID-19. Some clones are missing from TCRdb's copy, which holds only in-frame ones; the method was immunoSEQ multiplex PCR. In the table there are around 74,000 clones, around 90% of which are singletons. Sequenced input: peripheral blood. The receptors shown here come from a man aged 45-60 years with active COVID-19.

The V call is TRBV18, the J call TRBJ2-7; D is possibly TRBD1 (6 bases). The CDR3 has 15 amino acids. Germline CDR1 KGHSH, CDR2 LQKENI. Trimming shortened V by 4 bases and J by 0 bases, and 13 bases separated the two germline ends. The CDR3 sequence: CASSHGTLSSYEQYF. The CDR3 DNA reads as TGTGCCAGCTCACATGGGACACTGAGCTCCTACGAGCAGTACTTC.

V is TRBV4-1 and J is TRBJ2-2; D unclear. The length of the CDR3 is 13 residues. With 3 bases removed from V and 7 bases from J, the gap between germline ends came to 9 bases. Germline CDR1 MGHRA, CDR2 YSYEKL. This CDR3 is CASSHSASGELFF. In DNA, the CDR3 is TGCGCCAGCAGCCACAGCGCAAGCGGGGAGCTGTTTTTT.

The sample holds one count of this clone. The rearrangement joins TRBV12-5 to TRBJ2-3; 9 positions agree with TRBD1. CDR1 and CDR2 from the germline V gene are LGHNT and FRNRAP. This CDR3 is built from 19 residues. V lost 1 base and J lost 3; bases outside the gene matches: 14. The CDR3 loop reads CASGLGRKLGDRGTDTQYF. As DNA, the CDR3 is TGTGCTAGTGGTTTGGGCCGTAAGTTAGGAGACAGGGGGACAGATACGCAGTATTTT.